The table lists the clone carrying this T cell receptor beta chain with many counts. Its antigen is still unknown. This entry belongs to a study of T-cell reconstitution after alpha-beta-depleted transplantation in children. Study-wide results and limits: Roughly two months post-transplant, alpha-beta T cells reportedly originated from several hundred graft clones that had expanded. From newly produced T cells came most of the T-cell counts and diversity one year after transplant.

During its preparation, the TCRbeta library received unique molecular identifiers. TCRdb processed the PCR reads anew with MiXCR; each CDR3 protein has one entry. The table records about 180,000 distinct CDR3 sequences, 8.5% to 14% of them present only once. The clonotype originates from a boy under 10 years old with acute myeloid leukemia, due to receive a stem cell transplant. The source was PBMCs, collected before TCRalphabeta/CD19-depleted stem cell transplant.

DNA for the CDR3: TGTGCCAGCAGTCACCGGACAGGAGAGACCCAGTACTTC. Amino acid sequence: CASSHRTGETQYF. The J gene is TRBJ2-5, the V gene TRBV27; TRBD1 agrees at 7 bases. The CDR3 totals 13 residues. Losses at the gene ends were 5 bases for V and 4 bases for J; bases not matched to a gene: 4. Germline values: CDR1 MNHEY, CDR2 SMNVEV (reference sequence).